This T cell receptor beta chain is from a study of cytomegalovirus exposure and HLA in healthy donors. Germline V lookup: CDR1 SGHRS, CDR2 YFSETQ. This CDR3 has 15 amino acids. V was shortened by 0 bases and J by 4 bases, with 11 bases between the two germline ends. 13 Jbeta primers and 60 Vbeta primers were used for the PCR. The method was immunoSEQ multiplex PCR; TCRdb's version includes in-frame clones alone and lacks a portion of them. In the table there are 150,000 to 200,000 clones, about 80% of which are singletons. This TCR derives from a woman aged 18-29 years in good health and CMV-seropositive. The sequencing input was PBMCs. The chain recombines TRBV5-1 with TRBJ2-1; maybe TRBD1 (5 bases). Written as DNA, the CDR3 is TGCGCCAGCAGCTTGGCTGGACAAATGTACAATGAGCAGTTCTTC. Translated, it gives CASSLAGQMYNEQFF. Full variable domain (rest looked up from reference TRBV5-1 and TRBJ2-1): KAGVTQTPRYLIKTRGQQVTLSCSPISGHRSVSWYQQTPGQGLQFLFEYFSETQRNKGNFPGRFSGRQFSNSRSEMNVSTLELGDSALYLCASSLAGQMYNEQFFGPGTRLTVL.